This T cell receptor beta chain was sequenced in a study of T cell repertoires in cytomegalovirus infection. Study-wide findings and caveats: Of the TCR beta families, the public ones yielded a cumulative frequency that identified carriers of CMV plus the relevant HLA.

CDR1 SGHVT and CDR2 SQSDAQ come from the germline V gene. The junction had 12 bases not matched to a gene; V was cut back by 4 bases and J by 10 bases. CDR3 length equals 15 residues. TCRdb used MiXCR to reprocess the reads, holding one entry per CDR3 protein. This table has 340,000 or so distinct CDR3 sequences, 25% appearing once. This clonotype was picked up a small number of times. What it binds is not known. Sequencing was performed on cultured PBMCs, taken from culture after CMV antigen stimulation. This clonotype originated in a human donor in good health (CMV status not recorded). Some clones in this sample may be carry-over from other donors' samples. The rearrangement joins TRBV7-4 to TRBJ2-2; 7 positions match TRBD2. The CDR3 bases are TGTGCCAGCAGCTGTCCGGGAGGTTTTTGTCAGGAGCTGTTTTTT. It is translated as CASSCPGGFCQELFF.